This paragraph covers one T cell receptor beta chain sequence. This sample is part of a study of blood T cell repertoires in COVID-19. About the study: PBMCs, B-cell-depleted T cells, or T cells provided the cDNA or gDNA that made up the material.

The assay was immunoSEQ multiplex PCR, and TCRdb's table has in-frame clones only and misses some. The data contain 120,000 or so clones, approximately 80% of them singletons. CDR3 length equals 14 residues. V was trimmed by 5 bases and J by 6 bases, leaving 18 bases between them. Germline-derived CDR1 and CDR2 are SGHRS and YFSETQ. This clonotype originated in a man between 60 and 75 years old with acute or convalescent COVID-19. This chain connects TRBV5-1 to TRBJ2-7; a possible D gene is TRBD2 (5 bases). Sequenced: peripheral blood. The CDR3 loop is CASRTGISFPEQYF. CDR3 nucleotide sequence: TGCGCCAGCAGAACCGGGATCAGCTTTCCCGAGCAGTACTTC.